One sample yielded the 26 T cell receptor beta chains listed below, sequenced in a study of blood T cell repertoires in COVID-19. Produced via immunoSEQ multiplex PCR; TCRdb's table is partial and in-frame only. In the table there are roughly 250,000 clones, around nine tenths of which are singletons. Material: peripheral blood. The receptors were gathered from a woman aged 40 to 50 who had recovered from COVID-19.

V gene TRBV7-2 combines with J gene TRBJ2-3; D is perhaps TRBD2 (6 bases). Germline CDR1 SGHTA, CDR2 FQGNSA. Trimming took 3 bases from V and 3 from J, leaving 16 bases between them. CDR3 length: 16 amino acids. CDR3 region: CASSFSPGLQTDTQYF. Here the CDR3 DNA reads TGTGCCAGCAGCTTCTCACCGGGACTGCAAACAGATACGCAGTATTTT. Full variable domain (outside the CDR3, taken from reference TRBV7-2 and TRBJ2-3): GAGVSQSPSNKVTEKGKDVELRCDPISGHTALYWYRQSLGQGLEFLIYFQGNSAPDKSGLPSDRFSAERTGGSVSTLTIQRTQQEDSAVYLCASSFSPGLQTDTQYFGPGTRLTVL.

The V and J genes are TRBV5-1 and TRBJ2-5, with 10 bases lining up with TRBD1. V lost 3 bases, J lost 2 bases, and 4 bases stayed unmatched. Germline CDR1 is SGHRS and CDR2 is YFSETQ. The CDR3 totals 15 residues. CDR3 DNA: TGCGCCAGCAGCTGGGGGACAGGGGCACAAGAGACCCAGTACTTC. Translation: CASSWGTGAQETQYF.

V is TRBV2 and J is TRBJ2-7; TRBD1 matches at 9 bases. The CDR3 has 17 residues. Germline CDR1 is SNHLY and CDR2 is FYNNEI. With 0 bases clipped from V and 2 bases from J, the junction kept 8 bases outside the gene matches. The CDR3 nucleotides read TGTGCCAGCAGTGAAGCGCTTCTAAGGGACAGGGCCTACGAGCAGTACTTC. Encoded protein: CASSEALLRDRAYEQYF.

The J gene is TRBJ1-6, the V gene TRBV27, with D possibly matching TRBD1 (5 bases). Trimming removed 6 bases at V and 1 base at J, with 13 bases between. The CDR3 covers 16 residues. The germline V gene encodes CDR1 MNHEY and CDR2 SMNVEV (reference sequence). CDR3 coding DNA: TGTGCCAGCAGACCAGTCAGGGTATCCTATAATTCACCCCTCCACTTT. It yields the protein CASRPVRVSYNSPLHF.

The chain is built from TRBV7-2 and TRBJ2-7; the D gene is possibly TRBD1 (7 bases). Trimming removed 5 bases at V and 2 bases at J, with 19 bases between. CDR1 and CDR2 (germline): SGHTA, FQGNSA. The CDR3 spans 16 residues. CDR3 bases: TGTGCCAGCAGCAAGGGGGGAGACAGGGCCCCCTACGAGCAGTACTTC. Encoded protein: CASSKGGDRAPYEQYF. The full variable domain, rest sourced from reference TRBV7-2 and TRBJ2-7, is GAGVSQSPSNKVTEKGKDVELRCDPISGHTALYWYRQSLGQGLEFLIYFQGNSAPDKSGLPSDRFSAERTGGSVSTLTIQRTQQEDSAVYLCASSKGGDRAPYEQYFGPGTRLTVT.

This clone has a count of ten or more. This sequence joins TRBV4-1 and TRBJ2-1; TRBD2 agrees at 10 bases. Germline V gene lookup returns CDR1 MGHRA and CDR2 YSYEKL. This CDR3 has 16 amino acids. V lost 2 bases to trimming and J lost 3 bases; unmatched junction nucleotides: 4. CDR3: CASSQTGLADYNEQFF. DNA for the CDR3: TGCGCCAGCAGCCAAACAGGACTAGCGGACTACAATGAGCAGTTCTTC.

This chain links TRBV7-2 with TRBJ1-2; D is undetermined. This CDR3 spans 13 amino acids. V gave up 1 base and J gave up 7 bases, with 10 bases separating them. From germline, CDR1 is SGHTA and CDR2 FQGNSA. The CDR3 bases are TGTGCCAGCAGCTTAGGGCTGAGGCTTGGCTACACCTTC. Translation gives CASSLGLRLGYTF.

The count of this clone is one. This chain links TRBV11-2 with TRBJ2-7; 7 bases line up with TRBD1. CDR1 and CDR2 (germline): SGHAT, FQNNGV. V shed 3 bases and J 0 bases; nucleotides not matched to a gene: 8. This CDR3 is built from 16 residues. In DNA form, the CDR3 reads TGTGCCAGCAGCTTCCCGGGACAGCGATACTCCTACGAGCAGTACTTC. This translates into CASSFPGQRYSYEQYF.

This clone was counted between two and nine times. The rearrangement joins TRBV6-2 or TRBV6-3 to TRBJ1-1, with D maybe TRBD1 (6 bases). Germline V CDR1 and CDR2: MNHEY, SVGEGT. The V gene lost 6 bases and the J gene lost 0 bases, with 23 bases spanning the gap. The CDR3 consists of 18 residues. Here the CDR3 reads CASSPYGRGARMNTEAFF. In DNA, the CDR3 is TGTGCCAGCAGCCCCTATGGTCGGGGGGCGCGTATGAACACTGAAGCTTTCTTT.

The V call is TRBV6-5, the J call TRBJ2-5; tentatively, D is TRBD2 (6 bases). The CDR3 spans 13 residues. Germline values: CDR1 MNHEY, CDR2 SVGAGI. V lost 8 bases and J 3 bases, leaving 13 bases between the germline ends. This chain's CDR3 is CASRETAKETQYF. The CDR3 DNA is TGTGCCAGCCGGGAGACAGCTAAAGAGACCCAGTACTTC.

In DNA, the CDR3 is TGTGCCAGCAGCCAAGATTATTGGAACAGGGGAACCTCTAGGGGGGTAGAGACCCAGTACTTC. It is translated as CASSQDYWNRGTSRGVETQYF. The chain combines TRBV4-2 with TRBJ2-5; maybe TRBD1 (7 bases). Germline V gene data show CDR1 as LGHNA and CDR2 as YNFKEQ. The V and J ends lost 0 bases and 4 bases respectively, with 30 bases between them. The CDR3 extends over 21 amino acids.

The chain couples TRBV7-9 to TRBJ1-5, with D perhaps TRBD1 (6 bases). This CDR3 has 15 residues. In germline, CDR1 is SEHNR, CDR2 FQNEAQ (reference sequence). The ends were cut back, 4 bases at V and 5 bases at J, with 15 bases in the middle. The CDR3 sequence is CASSSYGTPDQPQHF. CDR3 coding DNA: TGTGCCAGCAGCTCATACGGGACACCTGATCAGCCCCAGCATTTT. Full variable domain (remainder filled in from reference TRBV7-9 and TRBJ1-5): DTGVSQNPRHKITKRGQNVTFRCDPISEHNRLYWYRQTLGQGPEFLTYFQNEAQLEKSRLLSDRFSAERPKGSFSTLEIQRTEQGDSAMYLCASSSYGTPDQPQHFGDGTRLSIL.

DNA for the CDR3: TGTGCCAGCAGCCAAGTAAATACTAGGGGGGGTCAAGAGACCCAGTACTTC. It yields the protein CASSQVNTRGGQETQYF. The V call is TRBV3-1 (or the pseudogene TRBV3-2), the J call TRBJ2-5, with D perhaps TRBD2 (7 bases). CDR1 is LGHDT and CDR2 is YNNKEL in the germline V gene (reference sequence). Trimming cost V 1 base and J 2 bases, with 17 bases left between them. The CDR3 consists of 17 residues.

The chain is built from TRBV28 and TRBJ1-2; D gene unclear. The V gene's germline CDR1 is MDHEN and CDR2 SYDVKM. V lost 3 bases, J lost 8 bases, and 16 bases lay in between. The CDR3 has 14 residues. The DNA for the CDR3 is TGTGCCAGCAGTTTCCGATTCCCGGCTAGCGGCTACACCTTC. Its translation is CASSFRFPASGYTF.

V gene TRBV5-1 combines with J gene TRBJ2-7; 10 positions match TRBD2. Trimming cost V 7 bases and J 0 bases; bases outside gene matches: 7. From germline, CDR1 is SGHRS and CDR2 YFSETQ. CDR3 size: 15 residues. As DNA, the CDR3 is TGCGCCAGCTGTCCGGGACTAGCGATCTCCTACGAGCAGTACTTC. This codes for CASCPGLAISYEQYF.

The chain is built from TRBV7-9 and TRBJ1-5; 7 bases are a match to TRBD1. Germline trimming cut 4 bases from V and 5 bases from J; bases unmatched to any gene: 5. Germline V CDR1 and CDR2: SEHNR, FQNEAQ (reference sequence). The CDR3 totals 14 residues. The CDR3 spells CASSSGQTYQPQHF. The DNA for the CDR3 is TGTGCCAGCAGCTCGGGACAGACCTATCAGCCCCAGCATTTT. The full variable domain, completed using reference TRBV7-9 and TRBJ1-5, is DTGVSQNPRHKITKRGQNVTFRCDPISEHNRLYWYRQTLGQGPEFLTYFQNEAQLEKSRLLSDRFSAERPKGSFSTLEIQRTEQGDSAMYLCASSSGQTYQPQHFGDGTRLSIL.

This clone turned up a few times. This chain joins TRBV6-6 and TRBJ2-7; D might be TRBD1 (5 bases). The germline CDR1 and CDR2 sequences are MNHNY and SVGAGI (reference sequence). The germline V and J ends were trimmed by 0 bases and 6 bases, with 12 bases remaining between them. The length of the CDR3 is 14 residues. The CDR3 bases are TGTGCCAGCAGTTACTCGAGGCAGGGCGGCGAGCAGTACTTC. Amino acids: CASSYSRQGGEQYF.

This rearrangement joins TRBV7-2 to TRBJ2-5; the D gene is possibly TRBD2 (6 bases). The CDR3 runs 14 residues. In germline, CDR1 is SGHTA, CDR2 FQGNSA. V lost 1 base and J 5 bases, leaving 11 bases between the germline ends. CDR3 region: CASSLGPSAETQYF. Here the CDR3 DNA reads TGTGCCAGCAGCTTAGGTCCTAGCGCGGAGACCCAGTACTTC. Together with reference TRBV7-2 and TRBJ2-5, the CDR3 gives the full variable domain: GAGVSQSPSNKVTEKGKDVELRCDPISGHTALYWYRQSLGQGLEFLIYFQGNSAPDKSGLPSDRFSAERTGGSVSTLTIQRTQQEDSAVYLCASSLGPSAETQYFGPGTRLLVL.

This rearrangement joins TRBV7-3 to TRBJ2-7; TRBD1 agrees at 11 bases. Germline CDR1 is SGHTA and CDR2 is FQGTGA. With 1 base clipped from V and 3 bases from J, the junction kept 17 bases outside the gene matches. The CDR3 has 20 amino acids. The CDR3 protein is CASSLKVSPRGQGADYEQYF. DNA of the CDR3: TGTGCCAGCAGCTTAAAGGTTTCCCCTCGAGGACAGGGGGCGGACTACGAGCAGTACTTC.

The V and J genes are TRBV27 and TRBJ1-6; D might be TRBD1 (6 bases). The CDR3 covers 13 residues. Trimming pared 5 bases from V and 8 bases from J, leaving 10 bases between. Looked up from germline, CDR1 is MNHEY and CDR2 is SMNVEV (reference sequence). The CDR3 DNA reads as TGTGCCAGCAGTGGTACAGGGTATTCACCCCTCCACTTT. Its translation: CASSGTGYSPLHF.

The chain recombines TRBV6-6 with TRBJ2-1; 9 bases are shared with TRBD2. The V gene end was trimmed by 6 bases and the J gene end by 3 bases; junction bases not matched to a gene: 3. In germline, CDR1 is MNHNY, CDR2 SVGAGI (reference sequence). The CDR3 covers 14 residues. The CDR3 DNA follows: TGTGCCAGCAGGAAAGCGGGAGGCTACAATGAGCAGTTCTTC. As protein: CASRKAGGYNEQFF.

CDR3 loop: CSVQGFEDYGYTF. CDR3 DNA: TGCAGCGTGCAGGGGTTCGAGGACTATGGCTACACCTTC. The chain links TRBV29-1 to TRBJ1-2; tentatively, D is TRBD1 (6 bases). The ends were cut back, 6 bases at V and 3 bases at J, with 14 bases in the middle. This CDR3 spans 13 amino acids. Germline CDR1 and CDR2: SQVTM and ANQGSEA.

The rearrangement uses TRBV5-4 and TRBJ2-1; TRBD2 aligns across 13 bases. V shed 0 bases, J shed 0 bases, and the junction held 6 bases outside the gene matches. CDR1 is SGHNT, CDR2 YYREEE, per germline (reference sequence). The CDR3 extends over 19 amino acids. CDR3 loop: CASSLGTSGGQSSYNEQFF. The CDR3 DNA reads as TGTGCCAGCAGCTTGGGGACTAGCGGGGGCCAGAGCTCCTACAATGAGCAGTTCTTC.

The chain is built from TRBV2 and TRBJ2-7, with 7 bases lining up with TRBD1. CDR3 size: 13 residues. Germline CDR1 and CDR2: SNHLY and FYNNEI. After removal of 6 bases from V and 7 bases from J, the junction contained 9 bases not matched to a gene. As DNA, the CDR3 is TGTGCCAGCAGCCCGGACAGGACGAGGGAGCAGTACTTC. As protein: CASSPDRTREQYF.

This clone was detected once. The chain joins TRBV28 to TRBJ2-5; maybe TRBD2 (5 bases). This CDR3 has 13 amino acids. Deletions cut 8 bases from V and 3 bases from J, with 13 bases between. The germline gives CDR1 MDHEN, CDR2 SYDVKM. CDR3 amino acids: CASRTGVKETQYF. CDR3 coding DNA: TGTGCCAGCCGAACCGGGGTAAAAGAGACCCAGTACTTC.

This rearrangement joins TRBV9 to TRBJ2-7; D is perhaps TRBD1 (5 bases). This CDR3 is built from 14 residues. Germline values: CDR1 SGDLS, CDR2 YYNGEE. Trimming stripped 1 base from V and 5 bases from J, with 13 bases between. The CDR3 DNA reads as TGTGCCAGCAGCGTAACAGGTCAGGGCAACGAGCAGTACTTC. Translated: CASSVTGQGNEQYF.